The source of this T cell receptor (beta chain) is a study of cytomegalovirus exposure and HLA in healthy donors. The PCR had 60 Vbeta and 13 Jbeta primers. Per the study methods: An analysis that came later counted roughly 87 million unique TCR beta chains, 10 million to 12 million shared. Some clones are missing from TCRdb's copy, which holds only in-frame ones; the method was immunoSEQ multiplex PCR. V and J calls and clone size are given by that table; D and trimming were obtained from the DNA. The sample has about 200,000 clones, around 80% seen once. Looked up from germline, CDR1 is GTSNPN and CDR2 is SVGIG (reference sequence). This CDR3 comprises 15 residues. The V end lost 0 bases, the J end lost 0 bases, and 11 bases lay between the germline ends. General study results and limits: A list of 150 to 200 TCR beta chains associated with cytomegalovirus was given. Later findings reportedly placed an Asian-associated ancestry cluster below the approximately 630-donor mean for N-insertions. Presence/absence analyses assumed roughly uniform sequencing depth across donors.

As regards this clone: Its specificity is not known.

The chain recombines TRBV30 with TRBJ1-2, with D unclear. This clonotype originated in a boy between 2 and 10 years old in good health and CMV-seronegative. Sample: PBMCs. The CDR3, as DNA: TGTGCCTGGAGTGTACCGTCACTAGCTAACTATGGCTACACCTTC. As protein: CAWSVPSLANYGYTF.